This T cell receptor (beta chain) was sequenced in a study of blood T cell repertoires in COVID-19. This clone has more than one count but fewer than ten. The study drew participants aged about 18 to 95 years from roughly 25 US areas. Assignment of participants to cohorts was predicated upon participant-reported clinical history. The V end was cut by 6 bases, the J end by 3 bases, with 11 bases between. Germline V gives CDR1 MNHEY, CDR2 SVGAGI. This CDR3 has 13 amino acids. In the original analysis: How many nucleated cells were present was estimated from reference gene primer amplification. Sequencing used immunoSEQ multiplex PCR; TCRdb keeps in-frame clones, though not all of them. From that table come the V and J calls and clone size; the DNA was used to work out D and trimming. The table includes some 500,000 clones, 88% detected once.

This TCR was recovered from a woman aged 40 to 50 who had recovered from COVID-19. This sequence joins TRBV6-5 and TRBJ1-1; no firm D call. The sample was PBMCs or T cells enriched from blood (not recorded which). The CDR3 region is CASRPARDTEAFF. The CDR3 region has the DNA TGTGCCAGCAGGCCAGCGAGGGACACTGAAGCTTTCTTT.